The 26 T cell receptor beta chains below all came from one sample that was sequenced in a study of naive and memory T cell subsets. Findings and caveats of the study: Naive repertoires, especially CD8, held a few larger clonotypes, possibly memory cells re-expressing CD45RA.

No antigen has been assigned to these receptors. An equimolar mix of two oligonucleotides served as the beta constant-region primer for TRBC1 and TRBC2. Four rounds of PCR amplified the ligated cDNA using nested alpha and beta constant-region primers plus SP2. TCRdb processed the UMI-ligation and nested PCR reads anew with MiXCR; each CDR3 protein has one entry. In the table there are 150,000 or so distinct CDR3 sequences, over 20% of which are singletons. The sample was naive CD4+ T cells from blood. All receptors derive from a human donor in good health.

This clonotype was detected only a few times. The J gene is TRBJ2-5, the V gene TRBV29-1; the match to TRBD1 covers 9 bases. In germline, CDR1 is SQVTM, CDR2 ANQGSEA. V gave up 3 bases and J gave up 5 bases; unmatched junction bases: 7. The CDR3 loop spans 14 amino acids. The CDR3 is CSVEITGGLETQYF. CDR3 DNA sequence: TGCAGCGTTGAGATCACAGGGGGCCTGGAGACCCAGTACTTC.

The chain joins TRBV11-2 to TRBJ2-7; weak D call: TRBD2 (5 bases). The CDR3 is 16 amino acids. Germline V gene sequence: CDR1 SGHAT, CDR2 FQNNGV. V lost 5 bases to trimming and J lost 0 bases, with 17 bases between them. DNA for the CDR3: TGTGCCAGCAGCGTTTATAGCGTCCTCAGCTCCTACGAGCAGTACTTC. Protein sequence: CASSVYSVLSSYEQYF.

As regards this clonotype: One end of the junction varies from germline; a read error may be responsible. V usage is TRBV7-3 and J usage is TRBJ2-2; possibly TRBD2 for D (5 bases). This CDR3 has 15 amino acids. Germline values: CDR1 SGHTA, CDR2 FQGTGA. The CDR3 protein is CASSLSPLGAGELFF. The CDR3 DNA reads TGTGCCAGCAGTTTAAGTCCTTTGGGAGCCGGGGAGCTGTTTTTT.

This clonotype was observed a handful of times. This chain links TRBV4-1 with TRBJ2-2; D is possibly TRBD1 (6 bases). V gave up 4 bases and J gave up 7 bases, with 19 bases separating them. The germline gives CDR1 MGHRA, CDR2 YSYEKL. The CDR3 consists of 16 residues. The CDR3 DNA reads TGCGCCAGCAGCCCCAGGCGGAACAGGGTGGGCGGGGAGCTGTTTTTT. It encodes CASSPRRNRVGGELFF.

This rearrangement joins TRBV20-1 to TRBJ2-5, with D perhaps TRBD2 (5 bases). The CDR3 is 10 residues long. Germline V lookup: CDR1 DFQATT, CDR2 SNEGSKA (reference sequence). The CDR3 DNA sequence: TGCTCAGCTAGGGCGGGCACCCAGTACTTC. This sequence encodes CSARAGTQYF.

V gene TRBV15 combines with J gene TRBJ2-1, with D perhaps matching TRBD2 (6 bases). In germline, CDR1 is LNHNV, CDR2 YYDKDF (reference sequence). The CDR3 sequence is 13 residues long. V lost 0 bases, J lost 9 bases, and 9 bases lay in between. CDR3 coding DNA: TGTGCCACCAGCAGAGATGTGCGGGGTGAGCAGTTCTTC. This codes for CATSRDVRGEQFF.

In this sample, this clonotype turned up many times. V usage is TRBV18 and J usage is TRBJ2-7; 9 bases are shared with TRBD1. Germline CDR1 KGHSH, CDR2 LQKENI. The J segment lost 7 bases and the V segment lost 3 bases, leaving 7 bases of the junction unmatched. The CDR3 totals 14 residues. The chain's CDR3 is CASSPGQGIYEQYF. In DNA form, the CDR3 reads TGTGCCAGCTCACCGGGACAGGGTATTTATGAGCAGTACTTC.

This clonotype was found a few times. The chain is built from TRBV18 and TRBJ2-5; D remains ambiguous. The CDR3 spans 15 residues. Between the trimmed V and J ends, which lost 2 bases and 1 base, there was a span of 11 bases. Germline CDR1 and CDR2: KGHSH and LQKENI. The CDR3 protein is CASSPGVDLQETQYF. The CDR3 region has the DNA TGTGCCAGCTCACCAGGGGTAGACCTCCAAGAGACCCAGTACTTC.

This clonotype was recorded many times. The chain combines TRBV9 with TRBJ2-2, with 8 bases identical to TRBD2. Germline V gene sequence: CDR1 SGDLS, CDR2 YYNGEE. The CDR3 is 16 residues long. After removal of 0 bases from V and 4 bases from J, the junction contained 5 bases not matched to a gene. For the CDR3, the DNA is TGTGCCAGCAGCGTAGCATCTACTAGCGGCACCGGGGAGCTGTTTTTT. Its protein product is CASSVASTSGTGELFF.

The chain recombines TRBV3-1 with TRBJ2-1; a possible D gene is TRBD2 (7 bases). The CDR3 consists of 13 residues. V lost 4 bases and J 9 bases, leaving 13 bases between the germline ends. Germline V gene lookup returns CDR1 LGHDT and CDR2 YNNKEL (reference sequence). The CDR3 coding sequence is TGTGCCAGCAGCCTCCTAAGGGGGGGTGAGCAGTTCTTC. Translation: CASSLLRGGEQFF.

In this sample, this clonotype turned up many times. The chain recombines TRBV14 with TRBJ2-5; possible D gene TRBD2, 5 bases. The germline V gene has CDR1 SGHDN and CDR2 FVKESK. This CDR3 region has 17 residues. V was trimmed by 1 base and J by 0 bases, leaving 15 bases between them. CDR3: CASSQGHLASYQETQYF. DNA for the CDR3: TGTGCCAGCAGCCAAGGTCATCTAGCCAGTTACCAAGAGACCCAGTACTTC.

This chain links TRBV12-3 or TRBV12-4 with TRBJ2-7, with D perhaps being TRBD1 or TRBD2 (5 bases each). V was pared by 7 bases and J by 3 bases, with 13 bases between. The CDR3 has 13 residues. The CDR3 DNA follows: TGTGCCAGCACTGGGGGAGAGGGCTACGAGCAGTACTTC. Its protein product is CASTGGEGYEQYF.

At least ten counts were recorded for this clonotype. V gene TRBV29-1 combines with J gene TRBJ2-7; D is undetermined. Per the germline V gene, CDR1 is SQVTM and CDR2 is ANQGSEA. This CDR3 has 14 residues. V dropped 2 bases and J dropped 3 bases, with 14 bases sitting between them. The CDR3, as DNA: TGCAGCGTTGAAATCCGCCGAGGATACTACGAGCAGTACTTC. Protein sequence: CSVEIRRGYYEQYF.

The CDR3 spells CASSYFQSYNEQFF. CDR3 sequence (DNA): TGTGCCAGCAGTTACTTTCAATCCTACAATGAGCAGTTCTTC. V gene TRBV6-6 combines with J gene TRBJ2-1, with D unresolved. Germline lookup yields CDR1 MNHNY and CDR2 SVGAGI (reference sequence). With 1 base removed from V and 1 base from J, the gap between germline ends came to 5 bases. The CDR3 has 14 amino acids.

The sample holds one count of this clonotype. The CDR3 DNA follows: TGTGCCAGCAGGACCTTCGGCGGGGCAAGCTCCTACAATGAGCAGTTCTTC. Translating gives CASRTFGGASSYNEQFF. The chain combines TRBV5-6 with TRBJ2-1; perhaps TRBD2 as D (6 bases). Germline V lookup: CDR1 SGHDT, CDR2 YYEEEE. The CDR3 extends over 17 amino acids. Trimming left V 5 bases short and J 0 bases short, with 18 bases between. The full variable domain, rest sourced from reference TRBV5-6 and TRBJ2-1, is DAGVTQSPTHLIKTRGQQVTLRCSPKSGHDTVSWYQQALGQGPQFIFQYYEEEERQRGNFPDRFSGHQFPNYSSELNVNALLLGDSALYLCASRTFGGASSYNEQFFGPGTRLTVL.

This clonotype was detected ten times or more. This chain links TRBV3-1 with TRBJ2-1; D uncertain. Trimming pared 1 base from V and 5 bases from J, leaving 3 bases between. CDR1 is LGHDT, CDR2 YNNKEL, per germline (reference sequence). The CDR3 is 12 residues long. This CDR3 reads CASSQVDNEQFF. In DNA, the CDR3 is TGTGCCAGCAGCCAAGTCGACAATGAGCAGTTCTTC.

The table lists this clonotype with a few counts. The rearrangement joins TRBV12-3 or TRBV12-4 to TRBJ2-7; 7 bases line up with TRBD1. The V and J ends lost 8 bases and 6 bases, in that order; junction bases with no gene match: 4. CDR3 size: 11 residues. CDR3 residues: CASLQGSEQYF. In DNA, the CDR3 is TGTGCCAGCCTACAGGGGTCCGAGCAGTACTTC.

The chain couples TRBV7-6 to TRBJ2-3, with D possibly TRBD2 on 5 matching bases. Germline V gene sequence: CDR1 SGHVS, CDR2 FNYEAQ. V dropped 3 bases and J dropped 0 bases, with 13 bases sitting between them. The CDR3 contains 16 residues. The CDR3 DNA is TGTGCCAGCAGCTTGGGCGGACTGATAAGCACAGATACGCAGTATTTT. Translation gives CASSLGGLISTDTQYF.

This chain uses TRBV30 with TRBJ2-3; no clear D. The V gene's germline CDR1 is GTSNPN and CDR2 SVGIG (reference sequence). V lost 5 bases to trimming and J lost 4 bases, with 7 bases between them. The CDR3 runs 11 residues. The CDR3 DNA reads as TGTGCCTGGGGGCGCGCAGATACGCAGTATTTT. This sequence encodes CAWGRADTQYF.

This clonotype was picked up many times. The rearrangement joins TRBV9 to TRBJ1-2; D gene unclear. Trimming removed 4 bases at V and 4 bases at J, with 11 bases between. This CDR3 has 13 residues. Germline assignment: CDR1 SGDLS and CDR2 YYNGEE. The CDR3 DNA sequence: TGTGCCAGCAGCCCCGGAGGACCCTATGGCTACACCTTC. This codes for CASSPGGPYGYTF.

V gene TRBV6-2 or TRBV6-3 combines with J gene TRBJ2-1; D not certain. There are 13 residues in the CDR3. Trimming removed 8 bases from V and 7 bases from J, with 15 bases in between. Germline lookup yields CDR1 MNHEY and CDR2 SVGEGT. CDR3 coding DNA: TGTGCCAGCGACCGGAACAAAGGGAATGAGCAGTTCTTC. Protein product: CASDRNKGNEQFF.

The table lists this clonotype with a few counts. CDR3 in amino acids: CASSEASSYEQYF. CDR3 nucleotides: TGTGCCAGCAGTGAAGCGTCGTCCTACGAGCAGTACTTC. The chain uses TRBV2 and TRBJ2-7; no reliable D call. V was cut by 0 bases and J by 1 base, with 4 bases left in between. Germline V lookup: CDR1 SNHLY, CDR2 FYNNEI. The CDR3 spans 13 residues.

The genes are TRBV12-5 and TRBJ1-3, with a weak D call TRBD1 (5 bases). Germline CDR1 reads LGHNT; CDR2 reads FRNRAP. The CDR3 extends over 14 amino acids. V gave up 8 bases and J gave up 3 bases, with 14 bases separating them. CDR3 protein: CASLALTDGNTIYF. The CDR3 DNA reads TGTGCTAGTCTCGCCTTGACAGATGGAAACACCATATATTTT.

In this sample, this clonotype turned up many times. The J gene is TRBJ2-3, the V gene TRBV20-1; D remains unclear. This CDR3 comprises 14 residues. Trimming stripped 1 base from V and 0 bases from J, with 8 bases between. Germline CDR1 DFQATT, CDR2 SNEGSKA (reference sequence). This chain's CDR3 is CSARGTASTDTQYF. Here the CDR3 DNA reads TGCAGTGCTAGAGGAACAGCTAGCACAGATACGCAGTATTTT.

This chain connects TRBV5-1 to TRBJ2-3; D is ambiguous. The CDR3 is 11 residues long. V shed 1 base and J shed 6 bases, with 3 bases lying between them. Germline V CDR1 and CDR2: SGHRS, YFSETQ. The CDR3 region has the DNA TGCGCCAGCAGCTTGAAGGATACGCAGTATTTT. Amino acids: CASSLKDTQYF.

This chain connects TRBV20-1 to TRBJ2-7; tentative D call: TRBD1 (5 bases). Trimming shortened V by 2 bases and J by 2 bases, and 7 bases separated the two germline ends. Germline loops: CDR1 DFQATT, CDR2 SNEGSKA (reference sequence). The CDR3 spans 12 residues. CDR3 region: CSARTGAYEQYF. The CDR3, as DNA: TGCAGTGCTAGAACAGGTGCCTACGAGCAGTACTTC.